This T cell receptor beta chain was identified during a study of T cell responses to AZD1222 COVID-19 vaccine (TCRdb year 2021). For the study in its entirety: AZD1222 recipients given second doses at about 4 weeks or at about 12 weeks were pooled, since spike-specific TCR depth and breadth were not found to differ between the two schedules. A total of about 250 trial participants underwent TCR sequencing, of whom under 220 had received two doses of AZD1222 and some 25 had received two doses of the MenACWY control vaccine. Trial participants were enrolled into age subgroups of 18-55, 56-69 and 70-plus years, which contained approximately 150, 30 and 60 TCR-sequenced participants, respectively. Broad study findings and their caveats: Participants were mostly white British and included more females than males, and it was suggested by the authors that clonal diversity may have been underestimated. The vaccine-associated CD4 TCRs covered the entire spike protein, and the dominant responses fell in regions 160-218 and 743-854. Because no day 14 peak-response samples were available, repertoires were characterized only after the peak T cell response. After two AZD1222 doses, spike-specific TCR breadth and depth were significantly higher than at day 0 and than in MenACWY recipients. The 56-69-year group was small, and its depth increase did not reach significance, likely because of low power. Reportedly, almost half of the unique spike-specific TCRs recognized epitopes lying outside the regions that are mutated in the B.1.351 and B.1.1.7 variants. Conclusions about previously exposed vaccinees are limited, since just a handful of AZD1222 recipients were seropositive for SARS-CoV-2 at baseline.

In regard to this clone: This clone's antigen is unknown. No much larger clonotype is one base removed from it; base qualities were not supplied.

The CDR3 spans 14 residues, from the cysteine through the phenylalanine. CDR3 DNA only is kept here, 42 bases in frame from base 1. CDR1 GTSNPN and CDR2 SVGIG are derived from the germline V gene (reference sequence). V is pared back by 4 bases and J by 4 bases, with 16 bases lying between the germline termini. What this sample's time point label stands for: baseline before first vaccination. Vaccinee samples came from UK trials COV001 and COV002, including a single-blind randomized controlled phase 2/3 trial of AZD1222 (ChAdOx1 nCoV-19) in healthy adults. Trial participant PBMC samples were collected at day 0 and day 28 after the second dose for TCRbeta chain sequencing. The CDR3 regions of human TCRbeta chains were analyzed by immunosequencing. The paper's processing steps were these. TCRs in the repertoires were matched against a reference library of SARS-CoV-2-specific TCRs that had been generated with the MIRA antigen-specificity platform. Breadth was defined as the fraction of unique TCRs that were SARS-CoV-2-associated. Depth was defined as the fraction of total T cells that were SARS-CoV-2-associated. Using the MIRA data, every spike-specific TCR was mapped to the spike region that the TCR reacted to and assigned to either a CD4 or a CD8 class. Log10-transformed breadth and depth values were compared by one-way ANOVA with Sidak's multiple comparisons tests. TCRdb took over this immuneACCESS table, retaining in-frame rearrangements with V and J assigned. Such tables are incomplete; in checked studies, under half of the missing clones stem from an unresolved V gene, and the remainder is unexplained. V and J calls and clone size follow that table, whereas D and trimming were derived from the DNA. This sample is represented by 150,000 to 200,000 clones; around 93% of them were singletons. Of the sample, 9.2% falls within the top ten clones.

The sample here was peripheral blood, taken on day 0 of AZD1222 vaccination. The V and J segments used are TRBV30 and TRBJ1-2; the D region possibly corresponds to TRBD1 (6 bases align). This sequence was found in an adult in good health. The DNA sequence reads TGTGCCTGGACGTACAGGGAGGGAATCTATGGCTACACCTTC. It specifies CAWTYREGIYGYTF.